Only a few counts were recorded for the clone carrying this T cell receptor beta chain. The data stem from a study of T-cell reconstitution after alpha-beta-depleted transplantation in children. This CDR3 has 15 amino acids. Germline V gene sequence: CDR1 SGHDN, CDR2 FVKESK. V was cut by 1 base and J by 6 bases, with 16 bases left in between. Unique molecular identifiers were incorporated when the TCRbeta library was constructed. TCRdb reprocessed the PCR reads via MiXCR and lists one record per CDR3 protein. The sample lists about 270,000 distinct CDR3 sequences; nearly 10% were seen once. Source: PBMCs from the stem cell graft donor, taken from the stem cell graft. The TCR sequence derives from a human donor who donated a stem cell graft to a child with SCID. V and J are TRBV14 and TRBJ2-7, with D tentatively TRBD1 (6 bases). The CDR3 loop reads CASSQVLGALSEQYF. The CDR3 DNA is TGTGCCAGCAGCCAAGTTCTGGGGGCGCTGAGCGAGCAGTACTTC.